A selection of T cell receptor beta chains follows, all from one sample in a study of neurological immune-mediated disorders. TCRdb re-called the 5' RACE reads with MiXCR, one entry per CDR3 protein. The sample contains 65,000 to 95,000 distinct CDR3 sequences, about 5% of which appear only once. The sequenced sample was PBMCs. These receptors all come from a woman younger than 45 with multiple sclerosis. CDR3s include the opening cysteine and the closing phenylalanine or tryptophan. Some rows mark clone size as missing; the rest say once, few, many or name a class of expanded clone.

CDR3aa	v_gene	j_gene	abundance
CASSVTSGGSSTDTQYF	TRBV9	TRBJ2-3	many
CASSPTHGLAGGYSYEQYF	TRBV18	TRBJ2-7	-
CASSPDRNQPQHF	TRBV7-2	TRBJ1-5	many
CASSASNTEAFF	TRBV18	TRBJ1-1	few
CASRPPGAQTGADTQYF	TRBV5-1	TRBJ2-3	many
CASSGGGLNEQFF	TRBV27	TRBJ2-1	-
CASSDGGGFSYEQYF	TRBV5-1	TRBJ2-7	many
CASSFGDRDRGNNEQFF	TRBV5-1	TRBJ2-1	-
CASSLGGDASEQFF	TRBV5-1	TRBJ2-1	many
CASSRTGRQQETQYF	TRBV5-1	TRBJ2-5	few
CSVQGEVTGELFF	TRBV29-1	TRBJ2-2	many